This TCR beta chain was found in a study of CD8 T cells in ankylosing spondylitis. Regarding the study as a whole: Existing reports had already noted some motif variants in reactive arthritis synovial fluid and blood. Blood of patients with ankylosing spondylitis appeared to be characterized by a TCR beta motif of several highly homologous variants.

TCRdb itself ran the 5' RACE reads through MiXCR, one entry per CDR3 protein. This table holds a few hundred thousand distinct CDR3 sequences, about 22% found once. Germline-derived CDR1 and CDR2 are MNHNY and SVGAGI (reference sequence). J was trimmed by 6 bases and V by 5 bases; bases with no gene match: 6. The CDR3 extends over 13 amino acids. Regarding this clonotype: Its target is unknown.

The chain has TRBV6-6 and TRBJ1-2, with 7 bases fitting TRBD1. This clonotype was obtained from a male donor with ankylosing spondylitis. Sequencing was performed on blood, either unsorted or a sorted T cell fraction (not recorded which). The DNA of the CDR3 is TGTGCCAGCAGTAGGGGACAGCAAGATGGCTACACCTTC. It specifies CASSRGQQDGYTF.